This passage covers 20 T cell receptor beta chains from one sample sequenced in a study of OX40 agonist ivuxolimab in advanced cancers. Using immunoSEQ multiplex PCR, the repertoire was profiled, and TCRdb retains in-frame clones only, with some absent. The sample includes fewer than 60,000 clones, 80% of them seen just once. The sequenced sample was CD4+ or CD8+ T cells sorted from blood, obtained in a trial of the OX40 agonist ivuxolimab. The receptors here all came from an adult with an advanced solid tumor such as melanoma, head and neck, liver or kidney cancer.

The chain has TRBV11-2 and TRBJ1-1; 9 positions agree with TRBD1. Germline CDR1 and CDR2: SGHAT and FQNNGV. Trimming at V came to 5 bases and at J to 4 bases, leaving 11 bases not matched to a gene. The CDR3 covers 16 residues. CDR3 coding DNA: TGTGCCAGCAGCCCGGGACAAGACAGGGGGTTCACTGAAGCTTTCTTT. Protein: CASSPGQDRGFTEAFF.

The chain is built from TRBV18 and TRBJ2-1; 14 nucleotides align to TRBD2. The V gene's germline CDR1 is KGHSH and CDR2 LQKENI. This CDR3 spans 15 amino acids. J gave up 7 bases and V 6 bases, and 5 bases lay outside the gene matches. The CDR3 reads CASSLGLAGGNEQFF. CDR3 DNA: TGTGCCAGCTCCCTTGGACTAGCGGGAGGTAATGAGCAGTTCTTC.

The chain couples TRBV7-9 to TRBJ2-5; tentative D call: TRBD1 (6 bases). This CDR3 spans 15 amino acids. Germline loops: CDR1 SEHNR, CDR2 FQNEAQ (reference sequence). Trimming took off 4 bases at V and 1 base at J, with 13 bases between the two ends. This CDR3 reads CASSSKGTPQETQYF. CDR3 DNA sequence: TGTGCCAGCAGCTCAAAAGGGACACCCCAAGAGACCCAGTACTTC.

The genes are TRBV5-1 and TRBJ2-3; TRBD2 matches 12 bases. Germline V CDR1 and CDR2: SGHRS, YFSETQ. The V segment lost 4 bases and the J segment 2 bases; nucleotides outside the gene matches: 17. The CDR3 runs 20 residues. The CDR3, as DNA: TGCGCCAGCAGCGAAGGGGCCCTAGCGGGAGGGCCAACACTCACAGATACGCAGTATTTT. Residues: CASSEGALAGGPTLTDTQYF.

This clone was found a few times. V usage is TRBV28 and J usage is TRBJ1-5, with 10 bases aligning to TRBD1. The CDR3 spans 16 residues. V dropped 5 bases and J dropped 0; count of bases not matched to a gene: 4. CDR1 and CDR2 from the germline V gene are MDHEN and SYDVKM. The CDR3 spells CASSPRDRGSNQPQHF. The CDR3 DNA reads TGTGCCAGCAGTCCCCGGGACAGGGGTAGCAATCAGCCCCAGCATTTT.

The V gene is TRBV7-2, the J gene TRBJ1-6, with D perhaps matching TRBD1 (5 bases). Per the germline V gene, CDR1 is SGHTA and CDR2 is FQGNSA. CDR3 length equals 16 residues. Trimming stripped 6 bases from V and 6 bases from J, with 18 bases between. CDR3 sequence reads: CASRPGGASLNSPLHF. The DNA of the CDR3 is TGTGCCAGCAGACCCGGCGGGGCGTCTCTTAATTCACCCCTCCACTTT.

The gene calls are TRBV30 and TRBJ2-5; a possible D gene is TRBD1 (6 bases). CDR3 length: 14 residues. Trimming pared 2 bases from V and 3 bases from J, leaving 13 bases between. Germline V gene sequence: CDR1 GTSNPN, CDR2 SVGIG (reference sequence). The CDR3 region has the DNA TGTGCCTGGAGTCCCTGGACAGTCGAAGAGACCCAGTACTTC. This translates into CAWSPWTVEETQYF.

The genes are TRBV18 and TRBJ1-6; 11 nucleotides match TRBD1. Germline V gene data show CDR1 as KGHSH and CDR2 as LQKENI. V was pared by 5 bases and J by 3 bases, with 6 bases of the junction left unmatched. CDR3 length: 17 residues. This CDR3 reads CASSGAGTGGYNSPLHF. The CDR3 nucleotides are TGTGCCAGCTCAGGCGCCGGGACAGGGGGCTATAATTCACCCCTCCACTTT.

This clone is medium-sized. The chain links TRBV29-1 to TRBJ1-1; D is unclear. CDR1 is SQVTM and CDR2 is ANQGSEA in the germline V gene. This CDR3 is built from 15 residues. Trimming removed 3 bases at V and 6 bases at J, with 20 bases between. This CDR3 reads CSVDPHVRIGSEAFF. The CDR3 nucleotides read TGCAGCGTTGATCCCCACGTCCGAATCGGATCTGAAGCTTTCTTT.

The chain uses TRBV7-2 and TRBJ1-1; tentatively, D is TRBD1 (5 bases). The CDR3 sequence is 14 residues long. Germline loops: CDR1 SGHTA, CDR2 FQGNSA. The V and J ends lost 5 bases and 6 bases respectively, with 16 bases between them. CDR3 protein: CASSPQGSSAEAFF. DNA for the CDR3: TGTGCCAGCAGCCCTCAGGGTAGTAGCGCTGAAGCTTTCTTT.

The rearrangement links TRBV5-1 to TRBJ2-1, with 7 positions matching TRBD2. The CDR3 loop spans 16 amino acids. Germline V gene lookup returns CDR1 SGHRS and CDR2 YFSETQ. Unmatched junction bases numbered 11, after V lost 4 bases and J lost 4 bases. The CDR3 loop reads CASSGRDALLYNEQFF. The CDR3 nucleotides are TGCGCCAGCAGCGGGAGGGACGCCCTCTTGTACAATGAGCAGTTCTTC.

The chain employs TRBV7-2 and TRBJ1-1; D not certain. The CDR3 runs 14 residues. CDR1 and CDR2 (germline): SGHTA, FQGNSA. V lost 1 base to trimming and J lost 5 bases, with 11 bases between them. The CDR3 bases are TGTGCCAGCAGCTTAGAAAGGGCGGAAACTGAAGCTTTCTTT. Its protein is CASSLERAETEAFF.

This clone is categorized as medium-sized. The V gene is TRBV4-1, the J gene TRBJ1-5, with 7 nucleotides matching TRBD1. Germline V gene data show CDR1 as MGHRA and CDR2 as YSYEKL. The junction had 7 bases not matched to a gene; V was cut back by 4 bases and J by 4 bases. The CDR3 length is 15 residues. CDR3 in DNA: TGCGCCAGCAGCCCTCTGGGACAGCGAAATCAGCCCCAGCATTTT. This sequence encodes CASSPLGQRNQPQHF.

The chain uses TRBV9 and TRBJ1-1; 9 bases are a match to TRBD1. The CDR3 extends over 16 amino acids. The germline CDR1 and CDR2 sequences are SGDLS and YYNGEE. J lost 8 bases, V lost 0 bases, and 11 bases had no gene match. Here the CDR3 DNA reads TGTGCCAGCAGCGTAGGGGTAAGGACAGGGGAATTCGAAGCTTTCTTT. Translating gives CASSVGVRTGEFEAFF.

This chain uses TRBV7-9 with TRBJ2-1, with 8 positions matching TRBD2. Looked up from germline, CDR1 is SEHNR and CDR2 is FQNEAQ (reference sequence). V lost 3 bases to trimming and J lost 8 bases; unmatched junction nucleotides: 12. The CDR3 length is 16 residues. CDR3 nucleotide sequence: TGTGCCAGCAGCTTTCAACTGAGGACTAGCTTCGATGAGCAGTTCTTC. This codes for CASSFQLRTSFDEQFF.

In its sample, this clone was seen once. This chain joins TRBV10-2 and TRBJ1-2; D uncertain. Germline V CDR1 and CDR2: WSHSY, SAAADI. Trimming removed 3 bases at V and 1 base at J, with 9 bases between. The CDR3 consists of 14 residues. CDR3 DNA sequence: TGCGCCAGCAGTGACCGGGCCAATAACTATGGCTACACCTTC. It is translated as CASSDRANNYGYTF.

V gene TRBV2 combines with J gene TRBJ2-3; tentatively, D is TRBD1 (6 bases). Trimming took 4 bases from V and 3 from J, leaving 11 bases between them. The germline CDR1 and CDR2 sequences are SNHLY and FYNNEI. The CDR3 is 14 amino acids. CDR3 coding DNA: TGTGCCAGCAGTGTGTATACAGGGACAGATACGCAGTATTTT. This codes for CASSVYTGTDTQYF.

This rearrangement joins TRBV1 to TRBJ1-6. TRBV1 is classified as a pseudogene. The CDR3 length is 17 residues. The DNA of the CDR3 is TGCACCAGCAGCCAAGATCTCGGCCCCAACTATAATTCACCCCTCCACTTT. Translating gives CTSSQDLGPNYNSPLHF.

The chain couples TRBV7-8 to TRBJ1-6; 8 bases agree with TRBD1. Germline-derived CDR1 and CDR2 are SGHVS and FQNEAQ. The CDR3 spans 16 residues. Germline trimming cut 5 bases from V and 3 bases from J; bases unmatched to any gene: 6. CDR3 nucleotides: TGTGCCAGCAGCCCTGGACAGGGCCTCTATAATTCACCCCTCCACTTT. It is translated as CASSPGQGLYNSPLHF.

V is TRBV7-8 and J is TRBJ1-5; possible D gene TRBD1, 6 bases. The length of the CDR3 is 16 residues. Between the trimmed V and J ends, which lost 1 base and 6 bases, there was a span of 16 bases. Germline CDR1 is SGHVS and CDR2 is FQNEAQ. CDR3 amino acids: CASSLEGTGLSQPQHF. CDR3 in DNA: TGTGCCAGCAGCTTAGAGGGAACAGGGTTAAGTCAGCCCCAGCATTTT.